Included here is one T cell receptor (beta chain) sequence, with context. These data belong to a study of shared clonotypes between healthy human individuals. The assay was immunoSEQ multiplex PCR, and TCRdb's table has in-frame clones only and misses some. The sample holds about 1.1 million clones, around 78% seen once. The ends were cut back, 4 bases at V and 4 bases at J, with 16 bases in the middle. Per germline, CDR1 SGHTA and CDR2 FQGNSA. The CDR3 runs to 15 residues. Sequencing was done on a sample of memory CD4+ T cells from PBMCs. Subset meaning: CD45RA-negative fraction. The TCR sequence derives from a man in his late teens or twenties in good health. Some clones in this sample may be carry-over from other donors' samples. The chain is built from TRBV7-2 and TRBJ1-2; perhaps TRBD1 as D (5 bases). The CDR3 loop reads CASSYNRGAPYGYTF. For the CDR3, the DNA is TGTGCCAGCAGCTACAATAGAGGGGCCCCCTATGGCTACACCTTC. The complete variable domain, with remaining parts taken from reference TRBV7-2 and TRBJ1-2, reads GAGVSQSPSNKVTEKGKDVELRCDPISGHTALYWYRQSLGQGLEFLIYFQGNSAPDKSGLPSDRFSAERTGGSVSTLTIQRTQQEDSAVYLCASSYNRGAPYGYTFGSGTRLTVV.